One sample yielded the 29 T cell receptor beta chains listed below, sequenced in a study of Ad26.COV2.S vaccination and SARS-CoV-2 variants. This table comes from immunoSEQ multiplex PCR, and its TCRdb copy is limited to in-frame clones, with some not included. The sample yields some 480,000 clones, roughly 87% seen once. The treatment was: 15 to 20 received Ad26.COV2.S at low or high dose, single or two shots; about 5 received placebo; per-sample allocation not given. Sampling happened 63 days after the first vaccine or placebo injection. The sequences come from peripheral blood, collected in a trial of Ad26.COV2.S vaccine versus placebo. The source is a person aged 18 to 59 who received the Ad26.COV2.S COVID-19 vaccine or a placebo.

This chain connects TRBV28 to TRBJ1-1; tentative D call: TRBD1 (5 bases). This CDR3 comprises 15 residues. CDR1 is MDHEN, CDR2 SYDVKM, per germline. The ends were cut back, 8 bases at V and 0 bases at J, with 16 bases in the middle. The CDR3, as DNA: TGTGCCAGCCAACGGACGGGACCTATGAACACTGAAGCTTTCTTT. Protein: CASQRTGPMNTEAFF.

In its sample, this clone was seen once. The chain is built from TRBV11-2 and TRBJ2-7, with 8 bases fitting TRBD1. The CDR3 runs to 16 residues. Trimming cost V 5 bases and J 4 bases; bases outside gene matches: 13. Germline V gene data show CDR1 as SGHAT and CDR2 as FQNNGV. The CDR3 loop reads CASSNTQGVFGYEQYF. The CDR3 DNA is TGTGCCAGCAGCAACACACAGGGGGTATTTGGATACGAGCAGTACTTC.

This clone showed up just a few times. The chain employs TRBV24-1 and TRBJ2-5; TRBD2 might be the D (5 bases). This CDR3 comprises 14 residues. V shed 7 bases and J shed 5 bases, with 16 bases lying between them. CDR1 is KGHDR and CDR2 is SFDVKD in the germline V gene. The chain's CDR3 is CATRSSWGAETQYF. The CDR3 coding sequence is TGTGCCACCAGATCGAGTTGGGGAGCGGAGACCCAGTACTTC.

The chain recombines TRBV9 with TRBJ2-1; 7 bases line up with TRBD1. V gave up 6 bases and J gave up 7 bases; unmatched junction bases: 7. The CDR3 runs 13 residues. CDR1 SGDLS and CDR2 YYNGEE come from the germline V gene. Written as DNA, the CDR3 is TGTGCCAGCAACCGGGACAGTTGGAATGAGCAGTTCTTC. It codes for CASNRDSWNEQFF.

The V call is TRBV5-4, the J call TRBJ1-5, with D maybe TRBD1 (5 bases). The CDR3 is 12 residues long. The V gene lost 4 bases and the J gene lost 7 bases, with 9 bases spanning the gap. The germline CDR1 and CDR2 sequences are SGHNT and YYREEE (reference sequence). This chain's CDR3 is CASSQQGQPQHF. CDR3 in DNA: TGTGCCAGCAGCCAGCAGGGCCAGCCCCAGCATTTT.

The V and J genes are TRBV9 and TRBJ2-1, with TRBD2 matching over 12 bases. V dropped 0 bases and J dropped 6; count of bases not matched to a gene: 7. Germline assignment: CDR1 SGDLS and CDR2 YYNGEE. The CDR3 extends over 17 amino acids. CDR3 sequence: CASSVGPSGRALNEQFF. In DNA, the CDR3 is TGTGCCAGCAGCGTAGGTCCTAGCGGGAGGGCCCTCAATGAGCAGTTCTTC.

The V call is TRBV5-6, the J call TRBJ2-2; D might be TRBD2 (6 bases). The V gene's germline CDR1 is SGHDT and CDR2 YYEEEE. CDR3 length: 17 residues. V was cut by 0 bases and J by 1 base, with 13 bases left in between. CDR3 DNA: TGTGCCAGCAGCTTGGTTGAGGTAGCGGTGAACACCGGGGAGCTGTTTTTT. Translated, it gives CASSLVEVAVNTGELFF. Filled out from reference TRBV5-6 and TRBJ2-2, the complete variable domain reads DAGVTQSPTHLIKTRGQQVTLRCSPKSGHDTVSWYQQALGQGPQFIFQYYEEEERQRGNFPDRFSGHQFPNYSSELNVNALLLGDSALYLCASSLVEVAVNTGELFFGEGSRLTVL.

This clone has a single count. The chain joins TRBV19 to TRBJ2-3; 13 bases agree with TRBD2. V gave up 5 bases and J gave up 4 bases; unmatched junction bases: 3. The germline CDR1 and CDR2 sequences are LNHDA and SQIVND (reference sequence). The CDR3 contains 15 residues. In nucleotides, the CDR3 is TGTGCCAGTAGTCTACTAGCGGGAGGGCCAGATACGCAGTATTTT. Translating gives CASSLLAGGPDTQYF.

This clone was observed once. The genes are TRBV7-2 and TRBJ2-1; 7 bases line up with TRBD2. CDR1 and CDR2 (germline): SGHTA, FQGNSA. The CDR3 has 14 amino acids. J lost 9 bases, V lost 2 bases, and 7 bases had no gene match. In DNA form, the CDR3 reads TGTGCCAGCAGCTTATTGGCGGGAGTCGCTGAGCAGTTCTTC. As protein: CASSLLAGVAEQFF.

This chain links TRBV30 with TRBJ1-1, with D unclear. Germline loops: CDR1 GTSNPN, CDR2 SVGIG (reference sequence). The CDR3 sequence is 15 residues long. V dropped 0 bases and J dropped 0 bases, with 11 bases sitting between them. Here the CDR3 DNA reads TGTGCCTGGAGTGTACAGAGTGGTCTGAACACTGAAGCTTTCTTT. It is translated as CAWSVQSGLNTEAFF.

V and J are TRBV20-1 and TRBJ1-1, with 8 positions matching TRBD1. Germline lookup yields CDR1 DFQATT and CDR2 SNEGSKA (reference sequence). This CDR3 has 11 residues. J gave up 10 bases and V 3 bases, and 4 bases lay outside the gene matches. Here the CDR3 DNA reads TGCAGTGCTAGTATTGACAGGGGAGCTTTCTTT. Its translation: CSASIDRGAFF.

The V gene is TRBV5-1, the J gene TRBJ2-3; 8 bases map to TRBD2. Germline CDR1 reads SGHRS; CDR2 reads YFSETQ. The CDR3 is 15 amino acids. The V and J ends lost 4 bases and 1 base, in that order; junction bases with no gene match: 5. Here the CDR3 reads CASSPERGRTDTQYF. The CDR3 DNA reads TGCGCCAGCAGCCCCGAGCGGGGGCGCACAGATACGCAGTATTTT.

The chain has TRBV10-3 and TRBJ2-1; D is perhaps TRBD2 (6 bases). CDR3 size: 14 residues. Germline loops: CDR1 ENHRY, CDR2 SYGVKD. The V and J ends lost 4 bases and 9 bases respectively, with 16 bases between them. CDR3 sequence (DNA): TGTGCCATCAGTGGGTCCCTGGAGGGCGGTGAGCAGTTCTTC. It encodes CAISGSLEGGEQFF.

This chain's CDR3 is CASSLPKLDTQYF. The CDR3 DNA is TGTGCCAGCAGCTTGCCAAAGTTGGATACGCAGTATTTT. This chain links TRBV5-4 with TRBJ2-3; no firm D call. Trimming shortened V by 1 base and J by 6 bases, and 9 bases separated the two germline ends. The CDR3 is 13 amino acids. CDR1 and CDR2 (germline): SGHNT, YYREEE (reference sequence).

The J gene is TRBJ2-3, the V gene TRBV7-8; D might be TRBD2 (6 bases). The CDR3 is 15 residues long. Germline loops: CDR1 SGHVS, CDR2 FQNEAQ. The V and J ends lost 4 bases and 2 bases respectively, with 13 bases between them. The DNA for the CDR3 is TGTGCCAGCAGCTCAGGGACTGTCTTCACAGATACGCAGTATTTT. Its translation is CASSSGTVFTDTQYF.

Notes on this clone: Relative to the germline gene, one junction end is altered; a read error may explain this. V usage is TRBV5-6 and J usage is TRBJ2-1; TRBD2 agrees at 7 bases. Germline loops: CDR1 SGHDT, CDR2 YYEEEE. CDR3 length equals 12 residues. The CDR3 bases are TGTGCCAGCAGTTATGGAAGCGGGGCGCGACTCTTC. Residues: CASSYGSGARLF.

A word on this clone: Other nucleotide sequences in the sample specify the same CDR3. The rearrangement uses TRBV5-1 and TRBJ2-3; no definite D call. CDR1 is SGHRS, CDR2 YFSETQ, per germline. The CDR3 consists of 13 residues. V lost 0 bases and J 3 bases, leaving 5 bases between the germline ends. CDR3 protein: CASSLEGTDTQYF. CDR3 DNA sequence: TGCGCCAGCAGCTTGGAGGGTACAGATACGCAGTATTTT.

The V call is TRBV6-5, the J call TRBJ1-1; 8 nucleotides line up with TRBD1. This CDR3 spans 15 amino acids. J gave up 4 bases and V 5 bases, and 9 bases lay outside the gene matches. Germline CDR1 is MNHEY and CDR2 is SVGAGI. The CDR3 bases are TGTGCCAGCAGTACAAAACAGGGGGGGGGCACTGAAGCTTTCTTT. Its protein is CASSTKQGGGTEAFF.

This chain joins TRBV7-3 and TRBJ2-1; TRBD2 matches at 12 bases. V trimming: 5 bases; J trimming: 7 bases; junction bases outside the gene matches: 3. The CDR3 runs to 14 residues. Germline-derived CDR1 and CDR2 are SGHTA and FQGTGA. CDR3 sequence reads: CASSPGTSGNEQFF. The CDR3 coding sequence is TGTGCCAGCAGCCCCGGGACTAGCGGGAATGAGCAGTTCTTC.

The chain carries TRBV21-1 and TRBJ2-5; the table's D call TRBD2 went unverified against the DNA. TRBV21-1 is an annotated pseudogene. The CDR3 length is 19 residues. CDR3 nucleotide sequence: TGTGCCAGCAGCAACCCGTCGGCTGTAGGGGAGGGGAGAGGGGAGACCCAGTACTTC. Translation: CASSNPSAVGEGRGETQYF.

The chain joins TRBV28 to TRBJ2-2; TRBD2 matches at 9 bases. With 6 bases clipped from V and 5 bases from J, the junction kept 4 bases outside the gene matches. The CDR3 loop spans 14 amino acids. Germline V gene sequence: CDR1 MDHEN, CDR2 SYDVKM. The chain's CDR3 is CASRVAGVTGELFF. CDR3 sequence (DNA): TGTGCCAGCAGAGTAGCGGGAGTTACCGGGGAGCTGTTTTTT.

The chain combines TRBV3-1 (or the pseudogene TRBV3-2) with TRBJ2-7, with 9 nucleotides matching TRBD2. The CDR3 runs 14 residues. Germline V gene data show CDR1 as LGHDT and CDR2 as YNNKEL (reference sequence). Unmatched junction bases numbered 4, after V lost 4 bases and J lost 3 bases. The CDR3 here is CASSPTTSGYEQYF. DNA of the CDR3: TGTGCCAGCAGCCCGACGACTAGCGGCTACGAGCAGTACTTC.

V gene TRBV9 combines with J gene TRBJ2-2; 9 bases line up with TRBD2. The CDR3 sequence is 15 residues long. V was pared by 3 bases and J by 6 bases, with 6 bases of the junction left unmatched. Germline values: CDR1 SGDLS, CDR2 YYNGEE. The CDR3 sequence: CASSGTAGGAGELFF. The CDR3 DNA reads TGTGCCAGCAGCGGGACGGCGGGAGGGGCCGGGGAGCTGTTTTTT.

The chain links TRBV2 to TRBJ1-2; no clear D gene. The CDR3 is made up of 13 amino acids. Germline V CDR1 and CDR2: SNHLY, FYNNEI. The V and J ends lost 1 base and 7 bases respectively, with 10 bases between them. The CDR3 DNA follows: TGTGCCAGCAGTGAAGACACTGCGACTGGCTACACCTTC. Translating gives CASSEDTATGYTF.

CDR3 loop: CAWSGGLLREKLFF. CDR3 bases: TGTGCCTGGAGTGGGGGACTATTACGTGAAAAACTGTTTTTT. The genes are TRBV30 and TRBJ1-4; TRBD1 is a possible D gene (5 bases). This CDR3 spans 14 amino acids. V lost 1 base, J lost 7 bases, and 13 bases lay in between. The germline CDR1 and CDR2 sequences are GTSNPN and SVGIG (reference sequence).

The V and J genes are TRBV19 and TRBJ1-5, with D tentatively TRBD1 (5 bases). CDR3 length: 15 amino acids. Trimming removed 5 bases at V and 0 bases at J, with 11 bases between. Germline V lookup: CDR1 LNHDA, CDR2 SQIVND (reference sequence). The CDR3 DNA is TGTGCCAGTAGTGGGCAGGGTTATAGCAATCAGCCCCAGCATTTT. It yields the protein CASSGQGYSNQPQHF.

V gene TRBV2 combines with J gene TRBJ1-6, with 7 bases matching TRBD1. The CDR3 extends over 14 amino acids. With 8 bases clipped from V and 8 bases from J, the junction kept 9 bases outside the gene matches. Germline V gene sequence: CDR1 SNHLY, CDR2 FYNNEI. The CDR3 DNA reads as TGTGCCAGCGGTCTACAGGGGTTTCATTCACCCCTCCACTTT. Protein: CASGLQGFHSPLHF.

The V call is TRBV5-1, the J call TRBJ2-7, with TRBD2 matching 11 bases. With V trimmed by 3 bases and J by 4 bases, 6 bases remained unmatched. The CDR3 is 15 residues long. Germline V gene data show CDR1 as SGHRS and CDR2 as YFSETQ. The CDR3 here is CASSWVAGGDYEQYF. The CDR3 region has the DNA TGCGCCAGCAGCTGGGTAGCGGGAGGGGATTACGAGCAGTACTTC.

The chain recombines TRBV7-8 with TRBJ2-1, with TRBD2 matching 7 bases. J gave up 6 bases and V 5 bases, and 10 bases lay outside the gene matches. Germline V lookup: CDR1 SGHVS, CDR2 FQNEAQ. The CDR3 contains 15 residues. CDR3 DNA sequence: TGTGCCAGCAGCCTGGCCCGCGGGAGAGTCAATGAGCAGTTCTTC. Its protein is CASSLARGRVNEQFF.